This T cell receptor (beta chain) was observed in a study of blood T cell repertoires in COVID-19. Looking at the study overall: Material from acute and convalescent COVID-19 was sourced from the United States, Italy and Spain.

The protocol was immunoSEQ multiplex PCR, while the TCRdb copy is restricted to in-frame clones and leaves out a portion. The data show 190,000 or so clones, more than 85% seen once. The CDR3 length is 18 residues. V lost 0 bases to trimming and J lost 0 bases; unmatched junction nucleotides: 7. The germline gives CDR1 SGHRS, CDR2 YFSETQ. This chain joins TRBV5-1 and TRBJ2-5; 11 bases line up with TRBD2. The origin of this receptor is a man aged 35-49 years with active or convalescent COVID-19. Sequencing was carried out using peripheral blood. The DNA for the CDR3 is TGCGCCAGCAGCTTGGCCCTAGCGGGGGGCCAGTACCAAGAGACCCAGTACTTC. Translation: CASSLALAGGQYQETQYF.